What follows is one T cell receptor (beta chain) and its context. Its antigen remains unknown. The germline V and J ends were trimmed by 8 bases and 2 bases, with 17 bases remaining between them. The CDR3 spans 15 residues. The data belong to a study of T cells in Graves' hyperthyroidism and ophthalmopathy. Study-level background: Initial diagnosis, before any treatment, was when peripheral blood was collected.

RNA transcripts served as the template for amplifying TCR beta CDR3 regions. Researchers ran a first-round RT-PCR on the TCR CDR3 using the HTBI primer set. TCRdb called the multiplex PCR reads again in MiXCR, with one record for every CDR3 protein. The sample carries roughly 500,000 distinct CDR3 sequences, around 14% recorded once. Study results and caveats: In the blood, most expanded thyroid clonotypes above 0.001 appeared as well.

This blood was taken when hyperthyroidism was first diagnosed, before any ophthalmopathy symptoms existed. Out of approximately 10 ml of fresh peripheral blood came the PBMCs. Sequenced material: blood. This TCR came from a woman in her 30s with Graves' hyperthyroidism that later progressed to Graves' ophthalmopathy. This chain connects TRBV12-3 or TRBV12-4 to TRBJ2-3; perhaps TRBD2 as D (5 bases). The CDR3 here is CASGSSLENTDTQYF. CDR3 coding DNA: TGTGCCAGCGGGAGCTCCCTGGAAAACACAGATACGCAGTATTTT.